This passage covers 2 T cell receptor beta chains from one sample sequenced in a study of CD8 T cells in ankylosing spondylitis. Points from the study as a whole: The study identified a TCR beta motif of eight highly homologous variants that appeared characteristic of ankylosing spondylitis blood.

TCRdb redid the calling of the 5' RACE reads with MiXCR, one entry per CDR3 protein. Here the sample spans approximately 300,000 distinct CDR3 sequences, 8% being singletons. For these receptors, no antigen is known. The sample comprised blood, either unsorted or a sorted T cell fraction (not recorded which). The receptors here all came from a male donor with ankylosing spondylitis.

The chain recombines TRBV9 with TRBJ1-2, with D perhaps TRBD1 (6 bases). Germline-derived CDR1 and CDR2 are SGDLS and YYNGEE. CDR3 length: 13 residues. V was clipped by 3 bases and J by 8 bases, with 14 bases between them. The CDR3 spells CASSGTGMDGYTF. The DNA for the CDR3 is TGTGCCAGCAGCGGAACAGGGATGGACGGCTACACCTTC.

V and J are TRBV29-1 and TRBJ2-3; no clear D. Trimming shortened V by 3 bases and J by 5 bases, and 6 bases separated the two germline ends. The CDR3 spans 11 residues. Germline CDR1 reads SQVTM; CDR2 reads ANQGSEA. CDR3 nucleotides: TGCAGCGTTGAGTATGGAGATACGCAGTATTTT. Its translation is CSVEYGDTQYF.